This paragraph reports one T cell receptor beta chain. Its antigen is unknown. Within one base of it there is no much larger clone, and no base qualities were kept. The sample's time point label is to be understood as: after dendritic cell vaccination, including at tumor progression/relapse. Selection of patients required sufficient residual fresh-frozen tumor tissue and over two years of available survival data. Although molecular status otherwise differed among the glioblastoma patients, no patient had an isocitrate dehydrogenase mutation. PBMC were collected before vaccination, two weeks after the third vaccination, and at tumor progression if progression occurred. The Qiagen DNeasy Blood extraction Kit was used to extract genomic DNA. TCRB CDR3 regions were amplified from around 2.1 ug genomic DNA, or all available DNA if less, using the immunoSEQ assay. Multiplex PCR used 60 forward primers for TCR V beta segments and 13 reverse primers for J beta segments. To estimate reads per starting template, synthetic control templates were spiked into each sample at limiting dilution. The Illumina HiSeq System generated 87 bp sequencing reads. The study's processing was this. PCR and sequencing errors were removed by a nearest neighbor algorithm that merged closely related sequences. TCR overlap was defined as the percentage of unique tumor TCR beta sequences that were also present in the same patient's peripheral blood. TCRdb took this table from immuneACCESS and kept in-frame rearrangements with V and J called. Such tables lack part of the clones; where checked against another copy, unresolved V genes explain under half of the gap, and the rest is unexplained. That table gives V, J and clone size, and the DNA gave D and trimming. The sample includes 85,000 or so clones, with roughly 85% observed a single time. The ten largest clones take up approximately 8% of the sample.

The CDR3 spans 15 residues, from the cysteine through the phenylalanine. Just CDR3 DNA is preserved here, 45 bases in frame from base 1. The junction carries 14 bases between V and J, which are trimmed by 1 base and 5 bases respectively. Looking up the germline V gene yields CDR1 SGHTA and CDR2 FQGTGA. The record originates from a study of glioma-infiltrating T cells after dendritic cell vaccination (dated by TCRdb to the mid-2010s). Turning to the overall study: A cohort of 15 glioblastoma patients from Phase I and II dendritic cell vaccination trials was included, of whom 9 were newly diagnosed and 6 had recurrent disease. Autologous tumor lysate-pulsed dendritic cell vaccination was administered to the patients between about 2003 and 2012. The vaccine consisted of monocyte-derived dendritic cells cultured less than eight days with IL-4 and GM-CSF, then pulsed overnight with autologous tumor lysate. Three intradermal dendritic cell vaccine injections were administered to patients at biweekly intervals in the arm below the axilla. In glioblastoma patients vaccinated with dendritic cells, deep sequencing of TCR beta CDR3 regions served to measure tumor-infiltrating lymphocyte content and to compare repertoires between tumor and blood. TCR sequencing metrics, including TIL content and tumor-blood repertoire overlap, were correlated with survival after dendritic cell vaccination. General findings and caveats noted by the study authors: The cohort was small and heterogeneous, only a few patients had full blood and tumor sets, and even fewer had initial-recurrent tumor pairs. Longer time to progression and overall survival after dendritic cell vaccination were predicted by higher estimated pretreatment TIL content. No direct relationship between TCR clonality and survival was found, suggesting a diverse polyclonal response may matter. The TCR overlap response model with three groups was called speculative and said to need prospective validation.

Rearrangement joined TRBV7-3 to TRBJ1-2, and possibly TRBD1, on 5 matching bases. Sequenced material: blood, taken after dendritic cell vaccination. The origin of this receptor is a human donor with glioblastoma. The DNA sequence is TGTGCCAGCAGCTTAAAAGGGGAAGTTGGATATGGCTACACCTTC. This translates into CASSLKGEVGYGYTF.